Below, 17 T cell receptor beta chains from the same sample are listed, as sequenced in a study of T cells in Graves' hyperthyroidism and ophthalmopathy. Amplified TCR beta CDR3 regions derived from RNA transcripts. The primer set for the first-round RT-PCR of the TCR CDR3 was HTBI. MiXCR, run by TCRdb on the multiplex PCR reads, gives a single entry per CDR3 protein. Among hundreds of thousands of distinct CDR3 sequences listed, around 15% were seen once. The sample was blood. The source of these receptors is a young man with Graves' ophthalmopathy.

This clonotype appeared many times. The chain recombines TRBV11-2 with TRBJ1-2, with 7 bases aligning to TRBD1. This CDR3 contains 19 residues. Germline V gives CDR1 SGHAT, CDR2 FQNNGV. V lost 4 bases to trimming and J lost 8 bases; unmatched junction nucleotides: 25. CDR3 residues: CASSYHPLYDRVPVRGYTF. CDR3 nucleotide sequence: TGTGCCAGCAGCTACCACCCGCTTTACGACAGGGTCCCTGTTCGCGGCTACACCTTC.

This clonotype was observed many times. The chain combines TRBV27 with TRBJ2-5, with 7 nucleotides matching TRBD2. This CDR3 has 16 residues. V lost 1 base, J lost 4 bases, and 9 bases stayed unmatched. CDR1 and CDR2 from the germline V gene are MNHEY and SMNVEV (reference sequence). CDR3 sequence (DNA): TGTGCCAGCAGTTTATTTCCTAGCGGTCTGCTAGAGACCCAGTACTTC. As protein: CASSLFPSGLLETQYF.

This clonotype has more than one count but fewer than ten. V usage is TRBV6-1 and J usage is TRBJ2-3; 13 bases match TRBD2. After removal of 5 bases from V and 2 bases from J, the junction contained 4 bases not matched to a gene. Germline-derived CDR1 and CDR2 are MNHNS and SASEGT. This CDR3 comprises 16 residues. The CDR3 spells CASSRTSGGPTDTQYF. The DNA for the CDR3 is TGTGCCAGCAGTAGGACTAGCGGGGGCCCCACAGATACGCAGTATTTT.

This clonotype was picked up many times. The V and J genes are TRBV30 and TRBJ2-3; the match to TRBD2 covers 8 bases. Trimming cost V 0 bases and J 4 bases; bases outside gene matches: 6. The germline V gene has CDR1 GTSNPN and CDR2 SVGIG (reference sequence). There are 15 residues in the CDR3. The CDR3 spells CAWSVHTGGPDTQYF. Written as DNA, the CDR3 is TGTGCCTGGAGTGTACATACGGGGGGGCCAGATACGCAGTATTTT.

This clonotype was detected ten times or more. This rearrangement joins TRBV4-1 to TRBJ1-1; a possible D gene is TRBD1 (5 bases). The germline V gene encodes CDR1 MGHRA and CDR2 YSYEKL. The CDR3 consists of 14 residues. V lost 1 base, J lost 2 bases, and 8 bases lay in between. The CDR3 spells CASSQGRVNTEAFF. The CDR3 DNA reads TGCGCCAGCAGCCAAGGCAGGGTAAACACTGAAGCTTTCTTT.

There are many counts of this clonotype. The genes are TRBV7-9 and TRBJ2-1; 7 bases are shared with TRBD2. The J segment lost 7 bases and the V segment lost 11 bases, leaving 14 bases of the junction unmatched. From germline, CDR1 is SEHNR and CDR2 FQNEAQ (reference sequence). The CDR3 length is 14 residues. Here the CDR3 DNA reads TGTGCCGCTAGTAGCGCCCGGGGAGGGAATGAGCAGTTCTTC. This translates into CAASSARGGNEQFF.

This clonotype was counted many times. DNA for the CDR3: TGTGCCAGCAGCTTAGCGGGAGGGACTAGCACCGCGGATACGCAGTATTTT. This translates into CASSLAGGTSTADTQYF. This chain uses TRBV7-8 with TRBJ2-3, with TRBD2 identical over 9 bases. From germline, CDR1 is SGHVS and CDR2 FQNEAQ. The CDR3 extends over 17 amino acids. V was clipped by 0 bases and J by 6 bases; unmatched bases: 10.

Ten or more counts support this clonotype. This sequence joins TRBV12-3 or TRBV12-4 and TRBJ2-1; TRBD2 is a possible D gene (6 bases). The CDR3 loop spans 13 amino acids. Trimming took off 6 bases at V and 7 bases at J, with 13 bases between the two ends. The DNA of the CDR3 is TGTGCCAGCAGGGGACTTCGGGGGAATGAGCAGTTCTTC. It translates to CASRGLRGNEQFF.

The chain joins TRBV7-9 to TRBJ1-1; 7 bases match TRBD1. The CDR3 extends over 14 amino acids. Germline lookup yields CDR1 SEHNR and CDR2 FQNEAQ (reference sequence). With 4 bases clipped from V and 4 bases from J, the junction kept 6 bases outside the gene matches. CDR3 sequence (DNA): TGTGCCAGCAGCTCGCAAGGGGGCCCCACTGAAGCTTTCTTT. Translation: CASSSQGGPTEAFF.

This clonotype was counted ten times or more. The CDR3 sequence is CASSIRDRPEQYF. Written as DNA, the CDR3 is TGTGCCAGCAGCATCCGGGACAGACCCGAGCAGTACTTC. The rearrangement links TRBV7-9 to TRBJ2-7, with TRBD1 matching over 7 bases. CDR1 and CDR2 (germline): SEHNR, FQNEAQ (reference sequence). V lost 5 bases to trimming and J lost 6 bases; unmatched junction nucleotides: 7. The CDR3 has 13 amino acids.

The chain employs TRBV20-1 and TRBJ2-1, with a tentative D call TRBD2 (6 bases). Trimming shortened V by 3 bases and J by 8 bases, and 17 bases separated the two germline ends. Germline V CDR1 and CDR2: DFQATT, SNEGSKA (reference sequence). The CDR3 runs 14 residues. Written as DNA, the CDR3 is TGCAGTGCTAGCCCTGTCCCGGGCGGGGATGAGCAGTTCTTC. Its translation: CSASPVPGGDEQFF.

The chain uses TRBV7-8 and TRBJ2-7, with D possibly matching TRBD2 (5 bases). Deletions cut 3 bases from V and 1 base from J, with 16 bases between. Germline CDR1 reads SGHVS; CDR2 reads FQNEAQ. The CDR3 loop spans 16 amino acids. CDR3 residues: CASSFPSSGSSYEQYF. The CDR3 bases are TGTGCCAGCAGCTTCCCTTCTTCGGGGTCATCCTACGAGCAGTACTTC.

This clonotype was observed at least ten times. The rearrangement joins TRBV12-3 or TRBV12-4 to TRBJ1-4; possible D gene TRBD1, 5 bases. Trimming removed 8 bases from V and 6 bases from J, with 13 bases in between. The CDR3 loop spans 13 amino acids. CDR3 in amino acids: CASRYRGDEKLFF. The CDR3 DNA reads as TGTGCCAGCCGATACCGAGGGGATGAAAAACTGTTTTTT.

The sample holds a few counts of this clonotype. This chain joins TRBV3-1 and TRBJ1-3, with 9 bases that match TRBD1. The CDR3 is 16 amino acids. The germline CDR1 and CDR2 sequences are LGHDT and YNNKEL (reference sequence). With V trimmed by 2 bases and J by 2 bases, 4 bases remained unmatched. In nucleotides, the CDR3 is TGTGCCAGCAGCCAATACTGGACAGGGGCTGGAAACACCATATATTTT. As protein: CASSQYWTGAGNTIYF.

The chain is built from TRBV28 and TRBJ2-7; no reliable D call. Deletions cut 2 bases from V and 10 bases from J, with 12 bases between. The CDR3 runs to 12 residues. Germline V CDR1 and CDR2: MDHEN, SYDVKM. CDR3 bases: TGTGCCAGCAGTTTAGCTGCCTACGCCCAGTACTTC. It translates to CASSLAAYAQYF.

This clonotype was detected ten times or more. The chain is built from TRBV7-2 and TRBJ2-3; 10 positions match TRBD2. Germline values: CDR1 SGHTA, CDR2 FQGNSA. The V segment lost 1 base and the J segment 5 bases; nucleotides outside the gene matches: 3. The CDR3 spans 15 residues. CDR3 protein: CASSLGAGGEDTQYF. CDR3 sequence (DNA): TGTGCCAGCAGCTTAGGAGCGGGGGGGGAAGATACGCAGTATTTT.

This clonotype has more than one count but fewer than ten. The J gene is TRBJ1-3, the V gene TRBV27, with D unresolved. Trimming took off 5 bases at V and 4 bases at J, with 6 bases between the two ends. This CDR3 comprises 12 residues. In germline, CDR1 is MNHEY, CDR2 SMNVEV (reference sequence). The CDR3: CASSPTGNTIYF. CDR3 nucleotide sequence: TGTGCCAGCAGTCCTACGGGAAACACCATATATTTT.